This TCR beta chain was documented in a study of cytomegalovirus exposure and HLA in healthy donors. Study results and caveats: Per published reports, the classifier diagnosed cytomegalovirus status with high specificity and sensitivity. The study labeled fewer than 200 TCR beta chains cytomegalovirus-associated.

In the case of this clone: Its antigen remains unknown.

This CDR3 region has 15 residues. With 3 bases clipped from V and 6 bases from J, the junction kept 6 bases outside the gene matches. Germline loops: CDR1 KGHSH, CDR2 LQKENI. 13 Jbeta primers and 60 Vbeta primers were used for the PCR. The table came from immunoSEQ multiplex PCR; TCRdb's copy has only in-frame clones and leaves some out. The repertoire holds around 180,000 clones, around four fifths seen once, with around 1.5% in the top ten. Healthy individuals who donated bone marrow served as the donors. V is TRBV18 and J is TRBJ1-4; TRBD1 matches 8 bases. Sequencing input: PBMCs. The origin of this receptor is a woman aged 25-40 years in good health and CMV-seropositive. The CDR3 protein is CASSPRTGRDEKLFF. CDR3 in DNA: TGTGCCAGCTCACCTCGGACAGGGCGCGATGAAAAACTGTTTTTT.